A selection of T cell receptor beta chains follows, all from one sample in a study of cytomegalovirus exposure and HLA in healthy donors. Profiled with immunoSEQ multiplex PCR; TCRdb holds only in-frame clones, not every one. The top ten hold 1% to 1.5% of the sample, which has tens of thousands of clones, 95% to 97% seen once. Sequenced: PBMCs. These receptors were taken from a woman between 18 and 29 years old in good health and CMV-seronegative. Each CDR3 is given with its conserved first and last residue. A D gene is named only where the DNA matches it firmly. The listing skips clone size in some rows; elsewhere it reads once, few, many or a size class.

len	j_gene	v_gene	d_gene	abundance	CDR3nt	CDR3aa
17	TRBJ2-1	TRBV28	TRBD2	NA	TGTGCCAGCAGTCCCTCACGCGGGAGGGGGCCCTACAATGAGCAGTTCTTC	CASSPSRGRGPYNEQFF
13	TRBJ2-7	TRBV18	NA	NA	TGTGCCAGCTCACCGCCGAGCTCCTACGAGCAGTACTTC	CASSPPSSYEQYF
13	TRBJ2-7	TRBV5-1	TRBD1	NA	TGCGCCAGCCAAGGGACAGCACATTACGAGCAGTACTTC	CASQGTAHYEQYF
16	TRBJ2-3	TRBV4-2	NA	NA	TGTGCCAGCAGCCAAGATGTGGCGGGGGCCACCGGTACGCAGTATTTT	CASSQDVAGATGTQYF
16	TRBJ2-1	TRBV5-4	TRBD2	NA	TGTGCCAGCAGCCCCCCGGGACTAGCGGCCTACAATGAGCAGTTCTTC	CASSPPGLAAYNEQFF
14	TRBJ1-2	TRBV21-1	NA	NA	TGTGCCAGCCCCCGGGGAAGGGTTGTCTATGGCTACACCTTC	CASPRGRVVYGYTF
16	TRBJ1-1	TRBV6-1	TRBD1	NA	TGTGCCAGCAGTGAACTCGGGACAGCTAGGGGAACTGAAGCTTTCTTT	CASSELGTARGTEAFF
14	TRBJ1-2	TRBV5-1	NA	NA	TGCGCCAGCAGCCCCGGACAGACTAACTATGGCTACACCTTC	CASSPGQTNYGYTF
13	TRBJ2-4	TRBV4-3	NA	NA	TGCGCCAGCAGCCAAGAAACCCGGAGGGCTCAGTACTTC	CASSQETRRAQYF
14	TRBJ2-1	TRBV2	NA	NA	TGTGCCAGCAATAGGGGTCTAGGGTACAATGAGCAGTTCTTC	CASNRGLGYNEQFF
15	TRBJ2-3	TRBV7-3	NA	NA	TGTGCCAGCAGCTTAGTGGGCGCCAGCACAGATACGCAGTATTTT	CASSLVGASTDTQYF
12	TRBJ2-5	TRBV29-1	NA	NA	TGCAGCGCCCTGGAGGGCCAAGAGACCCAGTACTTC	CSALEGQETQYF
16	TRBJ2-3	TRBV6-6	NA	NA	TGTGCCAGCAGTTACTCCCTGGACAGTAGCACAGATACGCAGTATTTT	CASSYSLDSSTDTQYF
15	TRBJ2-6	TRBV7-3	NA	NA	TGTGCCAGCAGCCCACAGGGTTCTGGGGCCAACGTCCTGACTTTC	CASSPQGSGANVLTF
15	TRBJ2-7	TRBV5-1	TRBD2	NA	TGCGCCAGCAGCAACGGACTAGCGGGGCAAAACGAGCAGTACTTC	CASSNGLAGQNEQYF
17	TRBJ2-3	TRBV5-8	TRBD2	NA	TGTGCCAGCAGCCGACCACTAGCGGGGGGGCCTGTGGATACGCAGTATTTT	CASSRPLAGGPVDTQYF
12	TRBJ1-5	TRBV28	NA	NA	TGTGCCAGCACCCCCCCCCGGGGGGCCCAGCATTTT	CASTPPRGAQHF
14	TRBJ1-1	TRBV19	NA	NA	TGTGCCAGTACCTGGGGCGGGAGGAACACTGAAGCTTTCTTT	CASTWGGRNTEAFF
15	TRBJ2-7	TRBV13	NA	NA	TGTGCCAGCAGCCCCACAGCGGGTGACTACTACGAGCAGTACTTC	CASSPTAGDYYEQYF
16	TRBJ1-5	TRBV28	NA	NA	TGTGCCAGCAGTTGGGCGGGGGGCTCTTGGTATCAGCCCCAGCATTTT	CASSWAGGSWYQPQHF
14	TRBJ1-6	TRBV30	NA	NA	TGTGCCTGGAGTGTACTTGGGGAGAATTCACCCCTCCACTTT	CAWSVLGENSPLHF
16	TRBJ2-3	TRBV11-2	TRBD1	NA	TGTGCCAGCAGGGCGAGGGACAGGGGGGCCACAGATACGCAGTATTTT	CASRARDRGATDTQYF
15	TRBJ2-3	TRBV9	TRBD2	NA	TGTGCCAGCAGCGTAGAAAGCGGGGGGGCAGGTACGCAGTATTTT	CASSVESGGAGTQYF
14	TRBJ2-1	TRBV7-6	NA	NA	TGTGGCAGCAGCTTAGCGGCTAGCGTGAGTGAGCAGTTCTTC	CGSSLAASVSEQFF
13	TRBJ1-2	TRBV27	NA	NA	TGTGCCAGCAGTTTGGGGGGGAGGGATGGCTACACCTTC	CASSLGGRDGYTF
16	TRBJ1-4	TRBV5-4	NA	NA	TGTGCCAGCAGCTTGGGGGTCGGGGGGCGCGATGAAAAACTGTTTTTT	CASSLGVGGRDEKLFF
12	TRBJ1-1	TRBV18	TRBD1	NA	TGTGCCAGCTCACCCCGGGACAGGGAGGCTTTCTTT	CASSPRDREAFF
14	TRBJ2-7	TRBV18	TRBD1	NA	TGTGCCAGCTCACCACCGGGACAGAACTACGAGCAGTACTTC	CASSPPGQNYEQYF
17	TRBJ1-1	TRBV19	NA	NA	TGTGCCAGTACCCCCCAGGGGCTTACCTCAACGAACACTGAAGCTTTCTTT	CASTPQGLTSTNTEAFF
15	TRBJ2-5	TRBV7-2	NA	NA	TGTGCCAGCAGCCCCGGCGCGGGGTACCAAGAGACCCAGTACTTC	CASSPGAGYQETQYF
17	TRBJ2-5	TRBV5-6	TRBD2	once	TGTGCCAGCAGCCCGACCACTAGCGGGGGAACCGAAGAGACCCAGTACTTC	CASSPTTSGGTEETQYF
16	TRBJ2-1	TRBV4-1	TRBD2	NA	TGCGCCAGCAGCCTCAGAGCTAGCGGAACCTACAATGAGCAGTTCTTC	CASSLRASGTYNEQFF
13	TRBJ1-2	TRBV27	NA	NA	TGTGCCAGCAGTCAGGGGTTAGGGGATGGCTACACCTTC	CASSQGLGDGYTF
14	TRBJ2-7	TRBV28	NA	NA	TGTGCCAGCAGTTCCCCCGGGGTAGCCTACGAGCAGTACTTC	CASSSPGVAYEQYF
15	TRBJ2-5	TRBV4-3	TRBD1	NA	TGCGCCAGCAGCCAAGAGGGACAGGCACAAGAGACCCAGTACTTC	CASSQEGQAQETQYF
15	TRBJ1-1	TRBV7-6	NA	NA	TGTGGCGCGTACTGGGGGGGGCTACCGAACACTGAAGCTTTCTTT	CGAYWGGLPNTEAFF
11	TRBJ2-7	TRBV15	NA	NA	TGTGCCACCAGCAATCGCTACGAGCAGTACTTC	CATSNRYEQYF
15	TRBJ2-3	TRBV19	NA	NA	TGTGCCAGTAGTATCGGGCAGGGTTATCTCGGTACGCAGTATTTT	CASSIGQGYLGTQYF
11	TRBJ2-3	TRBV7-9	TRBD2	NA	TGTGCCAGCAGCTCGGGGGGTACGCAGTATTTT	CASSSGGTQYF
15	TRBJ2-1	TRBV4-2	TRBD2	NA	TGTGCCAGCAGGGATCAGGGACTAGCGGGAGGGCGCCGGTTCTTC	CASRDQGLAGGRRFF
15	TRBJ2-7	TRBV9	TRBD1	NA	TGTGCCAGCAGCCCACCGGACAGGGACCCCTACGAGCAGTACTTC	CASSPPDRDPYEQYF
14	TRBJ1-4	TRBV27	TRBD1	NA	TGTGCCAGCACCCTACAGGGGGGGAATGAAAAACTGTTTTTT	CASTLQGGNEKLFF
14	TRBJ2-5	TRBV18	NA	once	TGTGCCAGCTCACCACTGTGGAGGGGCGAGACCCAGTACTTC	CASSPLWRGETQYF
12	TRBJ2-7	TRBV7-2	NA	NA	TGTGCCAGCAGCTTTTCCCCCGTCGAGCAGTACTTC	CASSFSPVEQYF
16	TRBJ2-1	TRBV7-2	TRBD2	NA	TGTGCCAGCAGCCCCGCGGGGACTAGCGGACACAATGAGCAGTTCTTC	CASSPAGTSGHNEQFF
13	TRBJ2-7	TRBV10-3	TRBD1	NA	TGTGCCATCAGCCGGGACAGGGAGTCCGAGCAGTACTTC	CAISRDRESEQYF
15	TRBJ2-7	TRBV21-1	NA	NA	TGTGCCAGCAGCCCCCGCGGCGCGGGTAGCCACGAGCAGTACTTC	CASSPRGAGSHEQYF
15	TRBJ2-4	TRBV7-2	NA	NA	TGTGCCAGCAGCTTGGGTCGGGACAATAAAAACATTCAGTACTTC	CASSLGRDNKNIQYF
14	TRBJ1-1	TRBV6-5	NA	NA	TGTGCCAGCAGCCGTGGGGGGGCAGGGACTGAAGCTTTCTTT	CASSRGGAGTEAFF
11	TRBJ2-5	TRBV20-1	NA	NA	TGCAGTGCTAGAGATCGGGGGACCCAGTACTTC	CSARDRGTQYF
16	TRBJ2-7	TRBV18	TRBD1	NA	TGTGCCAGCTCACCAGGGGTACGGACAGGGCTCCACGAGCAGTACTTC	CASSPGVRTGLHEQYF
14	TRBJ2-3	TRBV7-3	TRBD2	NA	TGTGCCAGCAGCCCCCACGGGGGGGCAGATACGCAGTATTTT	CASSPHGGADTQYF
18	TRBJ2-5	TRBV28	TRBD2	once	TGTGCCAGCAGACGGGGCCCTCTGACTAGCGGGAGGCAAGAGACCCAGTACTTC	CASRRGPLTSGRQETQYF
16	TRBJ2-5	TRBV15	TRBD2	NA	TGTGCCACCAGCAGAGATTACGCGGGGGGACTTGCGGCCCAGTACTTC	CATSRDYAGGLAAQYF
15	TRBJ2-1	TRBV30	TRBD2	NA	TGTGCCTGGACCCGGACTAGCGGGGGTCTACTGGGGCAGTTCTTC	CAWTRTSGGLLGQFF
15	TRBJ2-1	TRBV15	NA	NA	TGTGCCACCAGCAGAGGAGGGCTAGCGTACAATGAGCAGTTCTTC	CATSRGGLAYNEQFF
16	TRBJ2-1	TRBV27	TRBD2	NA	TGTGCCAGCAGTTTAGTAGGACTAGCGGGAGGGCCTCTCAAGTTCTTC	CASSLVGLAGGPLKFF
14	TRBJ2-7	TRBV7-2	NA	NA	TGTGCCAGCAGCACCACCGGGACACGGGACGAGCAGTACTTC	CASSTTGTRDEQYF
15	TRBJ1-1	TRBV28	NA	once	TGTGCCAGCAGTTTGGGGGCGAGGGGGAACACTGAAGCTTTCTTT	CASSLGARGNTEAFF